Each of the 16 T cell receptor beta chains below was sequenced from the same sample in a study of blood T cell repertoires in COVID-19 (TCRdb year 2020). The receptor library was made with the immunoSEQ multiplex PCR assay. TCRdb holds this immuneACCESS table with in-frame rearrangements only. Some clones are missing; in checked studies, unresolved V genes explain under half, and the rest has no known cause. Across this sample there are roughly 150,000 clones, with approximately 92% seen only once. The biggest ten clones account for roughly 15% of the sample. Sequenced input: peripheral blood. These receptors came from a woman between 40 and 50 years old with acute or convalescent COVID-19.

This sequence joins TRBV2 and TRBJ2-7, with 8 bases identical to TRBD2. Trimming removed 7 bases from V and 3 bases from J; junction bases left unmatched: 5. Germline V gene data show CDR1 as SNHLY and CDR2 as FYNNEI. There are 13 residues in the CDR3. The CDR3 protein is CASIAGGLYEQYF. As DNA, the CDR3 is TGTGCCAGCATTGCGGGGGGACTCTACGAGCAGTACTTC.

V is TRBV19 and J is TRBJ1-1; D is unresolved. V lost 2 bases, J lost 6 bases, and 7 bases lay in between. CDR1 and CDR2 (germline): LNHDA, SQIVND (reference sequence). The CDR3 has 12 amino acids. The CDR3 is CASSISPAEAFF. For the CDR3, the DNA is TGTGCCAGTAGTATAAGCCCGGCTGAAGCTTTCTTT.

The rearrangement links TRBV5-4 to TRBJ2-7; D possibly corresponds to TRBD1 (6 bases). The germline gives CDR1 SGHNT, CDR2 YYREEE (reference sequence). Trimming left V 2 bases short and J 7 bases short, with 19 bases between. CDR3 length equals 15 residues. In nucleotides, the CDR3 is TGTGCCAGCAGCTTTTCTACGACGGACAGTGTTGAGCAGTACTTC. This sequence encodes CASSFSTTDSVEQYF.

V gene TRBV19 combines with J gene TRBJ1-1, with D possibly matching TRBD1 (6 bases). The germline gives CDR1 LNHDA, CDR2 SQIVND (reference sequence). Between the trimmed V and J ends, which lost 1 base and 3 bases, there was a span of 6 bases. CDR3 size: 13 residues. The CDR3 nucleotides are TGTGCCAGTAGTATAGGGGGGCACACTGAAGCTTTCTTT. This gives the protein CASSIGGHTEAFF.

The CDR3 nucleotides read TGTGCCAGCAGCCAACCACAGGGTCCATGGATATCACCCCTCCACTTT. As protein: CASSQPQGPWISPLHF. This chain joins TRBV3-1 (or the pseudogene TRBV3-2) and TRBJ1-6; D perhaps matches TRBD1 (6 bases). CDR1 and CDR2 (germline): LGHDT, YNNKEL (reference sequence). The ends were cut back, 2 bases at V and 10 bases at J, with 18 bases in the middle. The CDR3 is 16 amino acids.

J is TRBJ1-3 and V is TRBV5-1; possibly TRBD1 for D (5 bases). The V gene's germline CDR1 is SGHRS and CDR2 YFSETQ. This CDR3 region has 16 residues. V gave up 3 bases and J gave up 4 bases, with 17 bases separating them. For the CDR3, the DNA is TGCGCCAGCAGCTCGGATCCCCCAGGGTCGGGAAACACCATATATTTT. It specifies CASSSDPPGSGNTIYF.

The chain links TRBV3-1 (or the pseudogene TRBV3-2) to TRBJ1-1; a possible D gene is TRBD1 (6 bases). Trimming cost V 2 bases and J 4 bases, with 14 bases left between them. The CDR3 is 15 residues long. CDR1 is LGHDT and CDR2 is YNNKEL in the germline V gene (reference sequence). The CDR3 reads CASSQPGRGGTEAFF. CDR3 in DNA: TGTGCCAGCAGCCAACCAGGGAGAGGGGGCACTGAAGCTTTCTTT.

The chain uses TRBV5-6 and TRBJ2-7; tentative D call: TRBD2 (5 bases). Looked up from germline, CDR1 is SGHDT and CDR2 is YYEEEE. This CDR3 is 13 amino acids long. V dropped 4 bases and J dropped 1 base, with 9 bases sitting between them. The CDR3 protein is CASSLGRSYEQYF. In DNA, the CDR3 is TGTGCCAGCAGCCTGGGGAGATCCTACGAGCAGTACTTC.

In DNA form, the CDR3 reads TGTGCCAGCTCACCACGTCCAGGGGCCGCTAATGAAAAACTGTTTTTT. Its protein is CASSPRPGAANEKLFF. This chain links TRBV18 with TRBJ1-4, with TRBD1 as a possible D gene (6 bases). In germline, CDR1 is KGHSH, CDR2 LQKENI. The CDR3 spans 16 residues. With 1 base removed from V and 3 bases from J, the gap between germline ends came to 12 bases.

The chain has TRBV4-1 and TRBJ2-1; 13 bases agree with TRBD2. V gave up 0 bases and J gave up 8 bases; unmatched junction bases: 7. Germline values: CDR1 MGHRA, CDR2 YSYEKL. This CDR3 is built from 17 residues. The CDR3 nucleotides are TGCGCCAGCAGCCAAGATTGGACTAGCGGGAGTGGGGATGAGCAGTTCTTC. Protein product: CASSQDWTSGSGDEQFF.

The V and J genes are TRBV19 and TRBJ1-5; D gene ambiguous. Germline CDR1 is LNHDA and CDR2 is SQIVND (reference sequence). V lost 2 bases and J 0 bases, leaving 5 bases between the germline ends. This CDR3 has 14 residues. The CDR3 spells CASSIQFSNQPQHF. CDR3 DNA: TGTGCCAGTAGTATACAGTTTAGCAATCAGCCCCAGCATTTT.

V is TRBV4-1 and J is TRBJ1-1; the D gene is possibly TRBD1 (5 bases). The germline CDR1 and CDR2 sequences are MGHRA and YSYEKL. V dropped 1 base and J dropped 1 base, with 16 bases sitting between them. The CDR3 sequence is 17 residues long. The CDR3 sequence: CASSQAVGPTENTEAFF. The CDR3 bases are TGCGCCAGCAGCCAAGCAGTAGGCCCGACAGAGAACACTGAAGCTTTCTTT.

V and J are TRBV10-1 and TRBJ2-1; D might be TRBD1 (5 bases). The CDR3 runs 13 residues. Trimming removed 4 bases from V and 6 bases from J, with 10 bases in between. CDR1 is WNHNN, CDR2 SYGVQD, per germline (reference sequence). CDR3 residues: CASSAQVLNEQFF. CDR3 nucleotide sequence: TGCGCCAGCAGTGCACAGGTACTCAATGAGCAGTTCTTC.

The V gene is TRBV6-5, the J gene TRBJ2-7, with D possibly matching TRBD2 (7 bases). The CDR3 contains 13 residues. CDR1 and CDR2 (germline): MNHEY, SVGAGI. V was clipped by 6 bases and J by 2 bases, with 11 bases between them. The CDR3 coding sequence is TGTGCCAGCAGCGGGGGGCCCCCCTACGAGCAGTACTTC. This codes for CASSGGPPYEQYF.

The V call is TRBV18, the J call TRBJ1-2; D call uncertain. The CDR3 sequence is 15 residues long. V lost 0 bases, J lost 4 bases, and 12 bases lay in between. CDR1 is KGHSH, CDR2 LQKENI, per germline. In DNA, the CDR3 is TGTGCCAGCTCACCACCGGCGGGTGGCGGCTATGGCTACACCTTC. Translation: CASSPPAGGGYGYTF. Full variable domain (rest looked up from reference TRBV18 and TRBJ1-2): NAGVMQNPRHLVRRRGQEARLRCSPMKGHSHVYWYRQLPEEGLKFMVYLQKENIIDESGMPKERFSAEFPKEGPSILRIQQVVRGDSAAYFCASSPPAGGGYGYTFGSGTRLTVV.

The chain links TRBV6-5 to TRBJ2-7, with 8 bases matching TRBD1. Trimming at V came to 4 bases and at J to 3 bases, leaving 5 bases not matched to a gene. This CDR3 has 14 residues. Germline CDR1 is MNHEY and CDR2 is SVGAGI. The CDR3 nucleotides read TGTGCCAGCAGTTTAGGGACAGGATTCTACGAGCAGTACTTC. It codes for CASSLGTGFYEQYF.